The clone carrying this T cell receptor (beta chain) was recorded only once. The germline CDR1 and CDR2 sequences are SGHAT and FQNNGV. J was trimmed by 2 bases and V by 4 bases; bases with no gene match: 7. The CDR3 totals 15 residues. The data originate from a study of shared clonotypes between healthy human individuals. The wider study: Donors consisted of a couple of women and three men between 18 and 49.

Every donor was a Caucasian adult from Nashville, Tennessee. Samples underwent the assay at deep level. Once extracted for a subset, genomic DNA was divided evenly among several immunoSEQ plates. Clones were read by immunoSEQ multiplex PCR, and TCRdb kept only the in-frame ones, dropping some. The sample has roughly 500,000 clones; roughly 77% are singletons. Sequences were obtained from PBMCs. The V call is TRBV11-2, the J call TRBJ2-7, with 8 positions matching TRBD2. The clonotype was recovered from a woman aged 40 to 55 in good health. Some clones in this sample may be carry-over from other donors' samples. CDR3 in DNA: TGTGCCAGCAGCTACCCGGGACTAGGGGCCTACGAGCAGTACTTC. It codes for CASSYPGLGAYEQYF.